The 18 T cell receptor beta chains listed next were all sequenced from one sample in a study of shared clonotypes between healthy human individuals (dated by TCRdb to 2018 to 2020). The library was built by means of the immunoSEQ multiplex PCR assay. TCRdb provides this immuneACCESS table in a form limited to in-frame rearrangements. Some clones are lacking; in checked studies, under half of them reflect an unresolved V gene, and why the rest are absent is not known. The sample table contains around 1.1 million clones; only one count was recorded for approximately 80% of them. The ten largest clonotypes hold 0.55% to 0.7% of the sample. Material for sequencing was memory CD4+ T cells from PBMCs. This sample's cell subset or site label indicates: CD45RA-negative fraction. These receptors originate from a man younger than 35 in good health. Some clones in this sample may be carry-over from other donors' samples.

This chain connects TRBV11-2 to TRBJ2-1; 9 bases are shared with TRBD2. The CDR3 contains 14 residues. The V segment lost 6 bases and the J segment 4 bases; nucleotides outside the gene matches: 4. Germline V lookup: CDR1 SGHAT, CDR2 FQNNGV. The CDR3 DNA is TGTGCCAGCAGTCTAGCGGGAATTTACAATGAGCAGTTCTTC. This gives the protein CASSLAGIYNEQFF.

The table lists this clone with a few counts. Different DNA sequences within this sample yield the same CDR3. The chain has TRBV28 and TRBJ2-3, with D uncertain. The ends were cut back, 3 bases at V and 6 bases at J, with 4 bases in the middle. Germline assignment: CDR1 MDHEN and CDR2 SYDVKM. The CDR3 is 11 residues long. CDR3 amino acids: CASSLADTQYF. CDR3 nucleotide sequence: TGTGCCAGCAGTTTGGCGGATACGCAGTATTTT.

This chain connects TRBV4-1 to TRBJ2-5; TRBD1 agrees at 7 bases. The CDR3 has 13 amino acids. Losses at the gene ends were 4 bases for V and 2 bases for J; bases not matched to a gene: 1. CDR1 and CDR2 from the germline V gene are MGHRA and YSYEKL. CDR3 region: CASSPGQQETQYF. CDR3 DNA: TGCGCCAGCAGCCCGGGACAGCAAGAGACCCAGTACTTC.

This chain links TRBV18 with TRBJ1-1; no clear D. The CDR3 contains 13 residues. Germline-derived CDR1 and CDR2 are KGHSH and LQKENI. V lost 4 bases and J 3 bases, leaving 9 bases between the germline ends. CDR3: CASSLEEDTEAFF. The CDR3 DNA reads TGTGCCAGCTCACTTGAGGAGGACACTGAAGCTTTCTTT.

The DNA of the CDR3 is TGTGCCAGCAGTTTAGCAGCGGGAGGTGGAGAGACCCAGTACTTC. This codes for CASSLAAGGGETQYF. The chain combines TRBV6-6 with TRBJ2-5; 9 bases are a match to TRBD2. The J segment lost 4 bases and the V segment lost 4 bases, leaving 7 bases of the junction unmatched. The CDR3 sequence is 15 residues long. Germline V gene data show CDR1 as MNHNY and CDR2 as SVGAGI (reference sequence).

The rearrangement links TRBV27 to TRBJ1-2; the match to TRBD1 covers 8 bases. Germline CDR1 is MNHEY and CDR2 is SMNVEV (reference sequence). The CDR3 has 19 residues. V dropped 6 bases and J dropped 4; count of bases not matched to a gene: 22. This chain's CDR3 is CASSGRGSRAGGNFYGYTF. The CDR3 coding sequence is TGTGCCAGCAGCGGGCGGGGTTCCCGTGCAGGGGGCAACTTCTATGGCTACACCTTC.

This clone appeared a few times. The chain recombines TRBV28 with TRBJ1-2, with D hard to call. Trimming stripped 6 bases from V and 1 base from J, with 6 bases between. This CDR3 spans 12 amino acids. Germline V gives CDR1 MDHEN, CDR2 SYDVKM. In DNA form, the CDR3 reads TGTGCCAGCAGCGGGATTAACTATGGCTACACCTTC. This codes for CASSGINYGYTF.

The J gene is TRBJ2-7, the V gene TRBV5-8; D possibly corresponds to TRBD1 (6 bases). V was clipped by 7 bases and J by 3 bases, with 17 bases between them. This CDR3 region has 14 residues. Germline V gene sequence: CDR1 SGHTS, CDR2 YDEGEE. The CDR3 nucleotides read TGTGCCAGCGTTCTCAGGGGTACTCGCTACGAGCAGTACTTC. Translation: CASVLRGTRYEQYF.

The chain has TRBV7-2 and TRBJ2-2; weak D call: TRBD2 (6 bases). V was trimmed by 5 bases and J by 2 bases, leaving 12 bases between them. The CDR3 spans 15 residues. Germline V lookup: CDR1 SGHTA, CDR2 FQGNSA. The DNA of the CDR3 is TGTGCCAGCAGCCTACTAGCCTTTAACACCGGGGAGCTGTTTTTT. Encoded protein: CASSLLAFNTGELFF.

Here the CDR3 reads CASSSDRGNEQYF. CDR3 sequence (DNA): TGTGCCAGCTCGTCCGACAGGGGTAATGAGCAGTACTTC. The chain employs TRBV18 and TRBJ2-7, with 8 bases lining up with TRBD1. Looked up from germline, CDR1 is KGHSH and CDR2 is LQKENI. Losses at the gene ends were 6 bases for V and 7 bases for J; bases not matched to a gene: 8. The CDR3 consists of 13 residues.

This sequence joins TRBV28 and TRBJ1-2; D uncertain. Germline V CDR1 and CDR2: MDHEN, SYDVKM. With 9 bases removed from V and 8 bases from J, the gap between germline ends came to 19 bases. The CDR3 has 13 amino acids. The CDR3 DNA reads as TGTGCCAGTACCTTGTCTAACAAATGGGGCTACACCTTC. Translated, it gives CASTLSNKWGYTF.

The rearrangement joins TRBV5-1 to TRBJ2-2, with TRBD2 matching over 9 bases. CDR1 and CDR2 from the germline V gene are SGHRS and YFSETQ. Trimming at V came to 0 bases and at J to 4 bases, leaving 7 bases not matched to a gene. The CDR3 has 17 amino acids. CDR3 region: CASSLESSGSSTGELFF. The CDR3 coding sequence is TGCGCCAGCAGCTTGGAAAGTAGCGGGAGTAGCACCGGGGAGCTGTTTTTT.

The table lists this clone with many counts. The chain uses TRBV9 and TRBJ1-5; perhaps TRBD1 as D (5 bases). V shed 4 bases and J shed 6 bases, with 17 bases lying between them. Per the germline V gene, CDR1 is SGDLS and CDR2 is YYNGEE. This CDR3 spans 15 amino acids. The CDR3 sequence is CASSPTGEGFQPQHF. DNA for the CDR3: TGTGCCAGCAGCCCTACCGGGGAGGGGTTTCAGCCCCAGCATTTT.

V and J are TRBV2 and TRBJ2-7, with D maybe TRBD1 (5 bases). Germline V gene sequence: CDR1 SNHLY, CDR2 FYNNEI. CDR3 length equals 12 residues. V shed 5 bases and J shed 6 bases, with 11 bases lying between them. The CDR3, as DNA: TGTGCCAGCAGTTATACAGGTTCCGAGCAGTACTTC. It is translated as CASSYTGSEQYF.

CDR3 DNA sequence: TGCAGCGTTGAGTCAGCGAGGGGGAAAACTGAAGCTTTCTTT. This sequence encodes CSVESARGKTEAFF. V gene TRBV29-1 combines with J gene TRBJ1-1, with D possibly being TRBD1 (6 bases). This CDR3 is built from 14 residues. Germline CDR1 SQVTM, CDR2 ANQGSEA. Trimming left V 3 bases short and J 5 bases short, with 16 bases between.

As to this clone: The same CDR3 arises from other DNA sequences in this sample as well. The chain uses TRBV7-3 and TRBJ1-1, with D hard to call. Germline assignment: CDR1 SGHTA and CDR2 FQGTGA. Trimming took 1 base from V and 1 from J, leaving 4 bases between them. This CDR3 comprises 13 residues. The CDR3 DNA sequence: TGTGCCAGCAGCTTAAGGTCGAACACTGAAGCTTTCTTT. Encoded protein: CASSLRSNTEAFF.

The chain combines TRBV2 with TRBJ1-3; TRBD1 might be the D (5 bases). Per the germline V gene, CDR1 is SNHLY and CDR2 is FYNNEI. Trimming cost V 5 bases and J 4 bases, with 9 bases left between them. The CDR3 consists of 13 residues. The CDR3 sequence is CASSIRVGNTIYF. The CDR3 DNA is TGTGCCAGCAGTATCAGGGTCGGAAACACCATATATTTT.

To note about this clone: A far larger clone is just one base off, so this is likely a read error. Additional DNA sequences in this sample encode the identical CDR3. The rearrangement joins TRBV7-9 to TRBJ2-3; no definite D call. V was pared by 3 bases and J by 2 bases, with 3 bases between. This CDR3 spans 12 amino acids. Germline CDR1 is SEHNR and CDR2 is FQNEAQ (reference sequence). As DNA, the CDR3 is TGTGCCAGCAGCTTCGACACAGATACGCAGTATTTT. Residues: CASSFDTDTQYF. The variable domain in full, with the rest retrieved from reference TRBV7-9 and TRBJ2-3, is DTGVSQNPRHKITKRGQNVTFRCDPISEHNRLYWYRQTLGQGPEFLTYFQNEAQLEKSRLLSDRFSAERPKGSFSTLEIQRTEQGDSAMYLCASSFDTDTQYFGPGTRLTVL.